These 28 T cell receptor beta chains came from one sample sequenced in a study of response to subunit inactivated influenza vaccine. TCRdb reanalysed the RT-PCR reads using MiXCR and keeps one entry per CDR3 protein. Of 500,000 to 750,000 distinct CDR3 sequences in the sample, approximately 14% were seen once. Specimen: PBMCs from blood, collected 11 to 12 days after vaccination. These receptors all come from a man aged 50-60 years who received an inactivated influenza vaccine.

This clonotype turned up a few times. The chain has TRBV12-3 or TRBV12-4 and TRBJ2-1, with D maybe TRBD2 (6 bases). The CDR3 runs 14 residues. V was trimmed by 6 bases and J by 10 bases, leaving 19 bases between them. The CDR3 loop reads CASRGRRGRLEQFF. DNA of the CDR3: TGTGCCAGCAGGGGGAGGCGGGGAAGGTTAGAGCAGTTCTTC.

This clonotype was counted only a few times. V usage is TRBV12-3 or TRBV12-4 and J usage is TRBJ1-1; TRBD1 might be the D (5 bases). This CDR3 has 14 amino acids. The V gene lost 4 bases and the J gene lost 6 bases, with 15 bases spanning the gap. In DNA form, the CDR3 reads TGTGCCAGCAGTTCGACAGCTCAAAGGGCTGAAGCTTTCTTT. The encoded protein is CASSSTAQRAEAFF.

This clonotype came up a few times. The V and J genes are TRBV5-5 and TRBJ2-1; TRBD2 matches 10 bases. V dropped 2 bases and J dropped 9; count of bases not matched to a gene: 11. The germline CDR1 and CDR2 sequences are SGHKS and YYEKEE (reference sequence). The CDR3 runs to 16 residues. The CDR3 spells CASSLLAGGSPSEQFF. CDR3 DNA: TGTGCCAGCAGCTTATTAGCGGGGGGCAGCCCCTCTGAGCAGTTCTTC.

CDR3 region: CASSLVGREAFF. CDR3 in DNA: TGTGCCAGCAGCTTAGTCGGGCGGGAAGCTTTCTTT. The chain employs TRBV7-8 and TRBJ1-1; D is unresolved. Germline CDR1 is SGHVS and CDR2 is FQNEAQ. The CDR3 length is 12 residues. V was trimmed by 1 base and J by 8 bases, leaving 8 bases between them.

This chain links TRBV18 with TRBJ2-1; tentative D call: TRBD2 (5 bases). The length of the CDR3 is 14 residues. Trimming pared 5 bases from V and 6 bases from J, leaving 14 bases between. The germline V gene has CDR1 KGHSH and CDR2 LQKENI. CDR3: CASSINGGSNEQFF. CDR3 DNA: TGTGCCAGCTCAATAAACGGCGGGTCCAATGAGCAGTTCTTC.

V is TRBV5-1 and J is TRBJ2-7; 8 nucleotides match TRBD1. This CDR3 has 15 residues. Germline-derived CDR1 and CDR2 are SGHRS and YFSETQ. Trimming took 0 bases from V and 5 from J; bases not matched to a gene: 7. The CDR3 sequence: CASSLGHGQGDEQYF. The CDR3 DNA reads as TGCGCCAGCAGCTTGGGCCATGGACAGGGAGACGAGCAGTACTTC.

The rearrangement links TRBV20-1 to TRBJ2-1; D is perhaps TRBD1 (5 bases). Germline V gene data show CDR1 as DFQATT and CDR2 as SNEGSKA (reference sequence). The CDR3 extends over 16 amino acids. V was shortened by 3 bases and J by 9 bases, with 24 bases between the two germline ends. The CDR3 sequence is CSASIVGAGLGPEQFF. In DNA, the CDR3 is TGCAGTGCTAGCATCGTAGGGGCAGGGCTCGGTCCTGAGCAGTTCTTC.

In its sample, this clonotype was seen many times. The rearrangement uses TRBV29-1 and TRBJ2-1; TRBD1 matches at 8 bases. Germline CDR1 is SQVTM and CDR2 is ANQGSEA. This CDR3 has 15 amino acids. Unmatched junction bases numbered 10, after V lost 4 bases and J lost 5 bases. The CDR3 region has the DNA TGCAGCGTTGGCAGGGGGCCGGGGATCAACAATGAGCAGTTCTTC. Translating gives CSVGRGPGINNEQFF.

The J gene is TRBJ2-1, the V gene TRBV21-1; TRBD2 was called by the table and not checked on the DNA. TRBV21-1 corresponds to a pseudogene. There are 16 residues in the CDR3. The CDR3 DNA reads TGTGCCAGCAGCAAAAACGGCAGGGCGAACAATGGTGAGCAGTTCTTC. It yields the protein CASSKNGRANNGEQFF.

The table lists this clonotype with a few counts. The V and J genes are TRBV27 and TRBJ2-3; 11 bases match TRBD1. V trimming: 3 bases; J trimming: 4 bases; junction bases outside the gene matches: 6. The length of the CDR3 is 16 residues. CDR1 and CDR2 (germline): MNHEY, SMNVEV (reference sequence). CDR3 sequence: CASSFSRDRGADTQYF. The CDR3 DNA follows: TGTGCCAGCAGTTTCTCACGGGACAGGGGGGCAGATACGCAGTATTTT.

The chain joins TRBV5-5 to TRBJ2-7; no firm D call. Trimming shortened V by 0 bases and J by 2 bases, and 9 bases separated the two germline ends. There are 14 residues in the CDR3. The V gene's germline CDR1 is SGHKS and CDR2 YYEKEE (reference sequence). The CDR3 coding sequence is TGTGCCAGCAGCTTGGGGCCCAGAGCCTACGAGCAGTACTTC. Its translation: CASSLGPRAYEQYF.

There are a few counts of this clonotype. The rearrangement joins TRBV7-9 to TRBJ2-7; 9 bases are shared with TRBD1. The CDR3 covers 14 residues. Germline-derived CDR1 and CDR2 are SEHNR and FQNEAQ (reference sequence). V lost 8 bases and J lost 7; bases outside the gene matches: 12. CDR3 sequence: CASGGQGSFQEQYF. In DNA form, the CDR3 reads TGTGCCAGCGGGGGACAGGGCTCCTTTCAGGAGCAGTACTTC.

This chain joins TRBV20-1 and TRBJ2-7; 8 bases line up with TRBD2. This CDR3 comprises 15 residues. J gave up 0 bases and V 3 bases, and 7 bases lay outside the gene matches. CDR1 and CDR2 from the germline V gene are DFQATT and SNEGSKA (reference sequence). The CDR3 DNA sequence: TGCAGTGCTAGGGACGCCAGCGGGAGCTCCTACGAGCAGTACTTC. Residues: CSARDASGSSYEQYF.

This clonotype was counted a few times. The gene calls are TRBV10-3 and TRBJ1-4; D remains unclear. The CDR3 runs to 14 residues. Looked up from germline, CDR1 is ENHRY and CDR2 is SYGVKD. Trimming shortened V by 3 bases and J by 3 bases, and 8 bases separated the two germline ends. As DNA, the CDR3 is TGTGCCATCAGTGACGGGAGCTCTAATGAAAAACTGTTTTTT. Translation gives CAISDGSSNEKLFF.

Only a few counts were recorded for this clonotype. This chain links TRBV7-6 with TRBJ2-3, with TRBD2 identical over 8 bases. The CDR3 sequence is 15 residues long. Germline V gene lookup returns CDR1 SGHVS and CDR2 FNYEAQ. The V gene end was trimmed by 4 bases and the J gene end by 4 bases; junction bases not matched to a gene: 7. The CDR3 coding sequence is TGTGCCAGCAGCTCGAAAGCGGGAGATGCAGATACGCAGTATTTT. Amino acids: CASSSKAGDADTQYF.

In its sample, this clonotype was seen a few times. The chain employs TRBV5-1 and TRBJ2-1; tentatively, D is TRBD2 (6 bases). Trimming pared 5 bases from V and 9 bases from J, leaving 21 bases between. Looked up from germline, CDR1 is SGHRS and CDR2 is YFSETQ. The CDR3 totals 15 residues. CDR3 sequence reads: CASSWAGLVTTEQFF. CDR3 nucleotides: TGCGCCAGCAGTTGGGCGGGACTCGTTACAACTGAGCAGTTCTTC.

This clonotype was counted only a few times. The rearrangement uses TRBV5-1 and TRBJ2-7; no firm D call. V lost 0 bases to trimming and J lost 5 bases, with 15 bases between them. CDR3 length: 15 amino acids. Germline-derived CDR1 and CDR2 are SGHRS and YFSETQ. The CDR3 nucleotides read TGCGCCAGCAGCTTGGCCGGGCAGTCTCCGGACGAGCAGTACTTC. Translation gives CASSLAGQSPDEQYF.

This sequence joins TRBV25-1 and TRBJ1-3; unclear D gene. The CDR3 consists of 13 residues. V lost 7 bases and J 0 bases, leaving 7 bases between the germline ends. Germline lookup yields CDR1 MGHDK and CDR2 SYGVNS. The CDR3 DNA reads TGTGCCAGCACCGATAACTCTGGAAACACCATATATTTT. Translation: CASTDNSGNTIYF.

This chain links TRBV6-2 or TRBV6-3 with TRBJ1-6; D call uncertain. Germline V gene lookup returns CDR1 MNHEY and CDR2 SVGEGT. V lost 5 bases to trimming and J lost 0 bases, with 17 bases between them. CDR3 length: 18 amino acids. The CDR3 loop reads CASSQSARRDSYNSPLHF. The CDR3 DNA reads TGTGCCAGCAGTCAATCGGCCAGGAGAGACTCCTATAATTCACCCCTCCACTTT.

This clonotype was counted only a few times. The genes are TRBV28 and TRBJ1-1; weak D call: TRBD1 (5 bases). The germline V gene encodes CDR1 MDHEN and CDR2 SYDVKM. The length of the CDR3 is 14 residues. V lost 7 bases, J lost 1 base, and 13 bases lay in between. DNA of the CDR3: TGTGCCAGCACCTTTGGGGACGGGAACACTGAAGCTTTCTTT. Translated, it gives CASTFGDGNTEAFF.

Only a few counts were recorded for this clonotype. The V and J genes are TRBV20-1 and TRBJ2-1; D perhaps matches TRBD2 (6 bases). CDR1 is DFQATT, CDR2 SNEGSKA, per germline (reference sequence). V lost 0 bases, J lost 2 bases, and 11 bases lay in between. This CDR3 is built from 15 residues. CDR3 region: CSARDLRGTYNEQFF. The CDR3 DNA reads as TGCAGTGCTAGAGACTTGCGGGGAACCTACAATGAGCAGTTCTTC.

The chain links TRBV27 to TRBJ1-6; D remains ambiguous. This CDR3 region has 13 residues. V shed 3 bases and J shed 6 bases, with 6 bases lying between them. Per the germline V gene, CDR1 is MNHEY and CDR2 is SMNVEV (reference sequence). CDR3 sequence (DNA): TGTGCCAGCAGTTTTCAGGCTAATTCACCCCTCCACTTT. This sequence encodes CASSFQANSPLHF.

The rearrangement links TRBV10-2 to TRBJ2-3, with D possibly being TRBD1 (6 bases). The germline V and J ends were trimmed by 4 bases and 5 bases, with 16 bases remaining between them. CDR3 size: 15 residues. In germline, CDR1 is WSHSY, CDR2 SAAADI. The CDR3 region has the DNA TGCGCCAGCAGTGGGGGGCATCAAATAGGAGATACGCAGTATTTT. Translation: CASSGGHQIGDTQYF.

The rearrangement joins TRBV20-1 to TRBJ1-5; D might be TRBD1 (6 bases). The CDR3 runs 14 residues. Germline CDR1 reads DFQATT; CDR2 reads SNEGSKA (reference sequence). V lost 0 bases to trimming and J lost 6 bases, with 12 bases between them. In DNA, the CDR3 is TGCAGTGCTAGAGAGCCAGGGGTCGGTCAGCCCCAGCATTTT. It encodes CSAREPGVGQPQHF.

The V and J genes are TRBV11-2 and TRBJ2-1, with 8 nucleotides matching TRBD2. CDR3 length equals 17 residues. V trimming: 0 bases; J trimming: 0 bases; junction bases outside the gene matches: 4. Germline V lookup: CDR1 SGHAT, CDR2 FQNNGV. CDR3 sequence reads: CASSLDRGTSSYNEQFF. DNA of the CDR3: TGTGCCAGCAGCTTAGATCGGGGGACTAGCTCCTACAATGAGCAGTTCTTC.

This clonotype showed up just a few times. The rearrangement links TRBV20-1 to TRBJ1-1; D is possibly TRBD1 (6 bases). Germline V lookup: CDR1 DFQATT, CDR2 SNEGSKA (reference sequence). With 4 bases removed from V and 4 bases from J, the gap between germline ends came to 13 bases. The CDR3 extends over 13 amino acids. The CDR3 sequence is CSAKQGWGTEAFF. CDR3 coding DNA: TGCAGTGCTAAACAGGGCTGGGGCACTGAAGCTTTCTTT.

This clonotype was seen only a few times. The chain employs TRBV7-2 and TRBJ2-2; 9 bases fit TRBD2. There are 16 residues in the CDR3. Germline CDR1 and CDR2: SGHTA and FQGNSA. V lost 2 bases to trimming and J lost 8 bases; unmatched junction nucleotides: 9. CDR3 nucleotides: TGTGCCAGCAGCTTATTAGGCGGGAGGGCCTCAGGGGAGCTGTTTTTT. It yields the protein CASSLLGGRASGELFF. The whole variable domain, filled in from reference TRBV7-2 and TRBJ2-2, reads GAGVSQSPSNKVTEKGKDVELRCDPISGHTALYWYRQSLGQGLEFLIYFQGNSAPDKSGLPSDRFSAERTGGSVSTLTIQRTQQEDSAVYLCASSLLGGRASGELFFGEGSRLTVL.

The chain joins TRBV7-9 to TRBJ2-5, with TRBD1 as a possible D gene (5 bases). Germline V gene sequence: CDR1 SEHNR, CDR2 FQNEAQ (reference sequence). The CDR3 has 16 residues. The V end was cut by 5 bases, the J end by 4 bases, with 20 bases between. The CDR3 DNA follows: TGTGCCAGCAGCCCACCAACCGTTCGACAGAGAGAGACCCAGTACTTC. Translated, it gives CASSPPTVRQRETQYF. The entire variable domain, with the rest obtained from reference TRBV7-9 and TRBJ2-5, is as follows: DTGVSQNPRHKITKRGQNVTFRCDPISEHNRLYWYRQTLGQGPEFLTYFQNEAQLEKSRLLSDRFSAERPKGSFSTLEIQRTEQGDSAMYLCASSPPTVRQRETQYFGPGTRLLVL.